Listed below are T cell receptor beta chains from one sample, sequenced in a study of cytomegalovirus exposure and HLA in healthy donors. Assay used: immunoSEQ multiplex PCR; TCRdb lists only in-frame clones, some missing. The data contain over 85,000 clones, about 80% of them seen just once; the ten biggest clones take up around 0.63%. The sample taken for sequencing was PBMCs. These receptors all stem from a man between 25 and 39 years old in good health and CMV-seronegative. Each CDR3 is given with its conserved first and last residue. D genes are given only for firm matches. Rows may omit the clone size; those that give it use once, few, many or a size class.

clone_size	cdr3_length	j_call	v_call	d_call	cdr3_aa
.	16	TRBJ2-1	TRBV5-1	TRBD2	CASSLVASGRDAEQFF
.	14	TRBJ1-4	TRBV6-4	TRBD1	CASTGGQENEKLFF
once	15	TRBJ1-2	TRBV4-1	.	CASSQVAGANYGYTF
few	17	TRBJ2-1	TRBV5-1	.	CASSLAAGEYEYNEQFF
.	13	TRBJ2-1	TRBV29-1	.	CSVAVFELDEQFF
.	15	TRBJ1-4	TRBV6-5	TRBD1	CASSSPGTVGEKLFF
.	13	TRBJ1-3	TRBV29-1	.	CSVEGQDGNTIYF
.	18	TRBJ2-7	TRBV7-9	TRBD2	CSSSLLTSGGGLFPGQYF
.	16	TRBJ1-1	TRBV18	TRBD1	CASSPNRGRRDTEAFF
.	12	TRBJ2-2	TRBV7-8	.	CASRKPGGELFF